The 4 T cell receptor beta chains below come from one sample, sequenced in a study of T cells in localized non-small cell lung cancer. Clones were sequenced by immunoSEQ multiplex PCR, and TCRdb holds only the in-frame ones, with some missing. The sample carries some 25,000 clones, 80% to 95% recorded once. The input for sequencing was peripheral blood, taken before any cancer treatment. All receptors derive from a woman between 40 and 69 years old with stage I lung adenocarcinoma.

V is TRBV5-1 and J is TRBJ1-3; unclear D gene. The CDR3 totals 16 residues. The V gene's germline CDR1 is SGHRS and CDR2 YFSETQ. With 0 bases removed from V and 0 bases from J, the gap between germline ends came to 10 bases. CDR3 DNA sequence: TGCGCCAGCAGCTTGGCCCCGGGCACCTCTGGAAACACCATATATTTT. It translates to CASSLAPGTSGNTIYF.

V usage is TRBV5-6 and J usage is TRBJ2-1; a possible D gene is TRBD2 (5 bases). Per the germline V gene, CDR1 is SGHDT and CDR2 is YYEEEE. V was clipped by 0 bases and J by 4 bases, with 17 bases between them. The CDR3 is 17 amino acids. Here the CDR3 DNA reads TGTGCCAGCAGCTTGGGAGGGCCAGCGGCATGGTACAATGAGCAGTTCTTC. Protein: CASSLGGPAAWYNEQFF.

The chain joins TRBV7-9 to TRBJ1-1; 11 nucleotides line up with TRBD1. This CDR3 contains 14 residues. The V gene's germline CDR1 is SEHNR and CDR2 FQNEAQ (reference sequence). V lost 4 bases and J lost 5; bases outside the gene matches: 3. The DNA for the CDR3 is TGTGCCAGCAGCTCGGGACAGGGGGTGACTGAAGCTTTCTTT. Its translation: CASSSGQGVTEAFF. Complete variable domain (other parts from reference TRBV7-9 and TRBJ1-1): DTGVSQNPRHKITKRGQNVTFRCDPISEHNRLYWYRQTLGQGPEFLTYFQNEAQLEKSRLLSDRFSAERPKGSFSTLEIQRTEQGDSAMYLCASSSGQGVTEAFFGQGTRLTVV.

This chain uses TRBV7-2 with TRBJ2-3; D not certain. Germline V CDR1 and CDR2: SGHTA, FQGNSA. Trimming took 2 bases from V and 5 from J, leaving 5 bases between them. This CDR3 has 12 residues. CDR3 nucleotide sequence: TGTGCCAGCAGCTTATTGGTAGATACGCAGTATTTT. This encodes CASSLLVDTQYF. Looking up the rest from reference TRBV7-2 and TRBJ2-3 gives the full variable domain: GAGVSQSPSNKVTEKGKDVELRCDPISGHTALYWYRQSLGQGLEFLIYFQGNSAPDKSGLPSDRFSAERTGGSVSTLTIQRTQQEDSAVYLCASSLLVDTQYFGPGTRLTVL.